The clone carrying this TCR beta chain was counted only a few times. The antigen is unknown. Stated time point: patch test 3, about 24 weeks after DPC sensitization. Described treatment: therapeutic diphenylcyclopropenone sensitization with weekly scalp DPC. The data derive from a study of human T cells and chemical hapten exposure. Study conclusions and caveats: PT1 expanded TCR counts and patch test score were linked, and their correlation was positive.

From the RACE reads, TCRdb called clonotypes with MiXCR, one entry per CDR3 protein. This repertoire shows over 100,000 distinct CDR3 sequences, 11% found once; its top ten account for roughly 2.3%. Trimming pared 1 base from V and 5 bases from J, leaving 17 bases between. Per the germline V gene, CDR1 is SEHNR and CDR2 is FQNEAQ (reference sequence). The CDR3 length is 16 residues. The chain uses TRBV7-9 and TRBJ1-2; D is undetermined. This receptor was taken from a woman between 50 and 59 years old with alopecia areata. Some clones in this sample may be carry-over from other donors' samples. This material consisted of whole blood, taken in connection with sensitization to the hapten diphenylcyclopropenone (DPC). The CDR3 protein is CASSLGIVDPRYGYTF. As DNA, the CDR3 is TGTGCCAGCAGCTTAGGGATTGTGGACCCTAGGTATGGCTACACCTTC.